The 25 T cell receptor beta chains listed next were all sequenced from one sample in a study of cytomegalovirus exposure and HLA in healthy donors. 60 Vbeta and 13 Jbeta primers were used in PCR. Libraries were prepared by immunoSEQ multiplex PCR; TCRdb keeps only in-frame clonotypes and omits some of them. The sample has 250,000 or so clones, around 90% seen once. Material for sequencing was PBMCs. The receptor source for this set is a girl aged 2 to 10 in good health and CMV-seronegative.

The chain links TRBV5-1 to TRBJ2-7, with 11 nucleotides matching TRBD2. CDR3 length equals 19 residues. In germline, CDR1 is SGHRS, CDR2 YFSETQ. With V trimmed by 0 bases and J by 0 bases, 11 bases remained unmatched. CDR3: CASSLDRVTSGKSSYEQYF. DNA for the CDR3: TGCGCCAGCAGCTTGGATAGGGTGACTAGCGGGAAGAGCTCCTACGAGCAGTACTTC. Using reference TRBV5-1 and TRBJ2-7 for the parts outside the CDR3, the full variable domain is KAGVTQTPRYLIKTRGQQVTLSCSPISGHRSVSWYQQTPGQGLQFLFEYFSETQRNKGNFPGRFSGRQFSNSRSEMNVSTLELGDSALYLCASSLDRVTSGKSSYEQYFGPGTRLTVT.

The chain couples TRBV27 to TRBJ2-2; 7 bases map to TRBD2. CDR1 and CDR2 (germline): MNHEY, SMNVEV (reference sequence). The CDR3 has 16 amino acids. J was trimmed by 4 bases and V by 0 bases; bases with no gene match: 5. CDR3 sequence reads: CASSLSSGLSTGELFF. CDR3 in DNA: TGTGCCAGCAGTTTATCTAGCGGGTTAAGCACCGGGGAGCTGTTTTTT.

The chain couples TRBV5-1 to TRBJ2-1; 8 bases agree with TRBD2. CDR1 and CDR2 (germline): SGHRS, YFSETQ. V lost 4 bases to trimming and J lost 3 bases; unmatched junction nucleotides: 9. The CDR3 is 16 amino acids. Written as DNA, the CDR3 is TGCGCCAGCAGCACCGGACTAGCCAGGGGCTACAATGAGCAGTTCTTC. Translating it yields CASSTGLARGYNEQFF.

This chain links TRBV18 with TRBJ2-1; 10 bases line up with TRBD2. Per germline, CDR1 KGHSH and CDR2 LQKENI. Unmatched junction bases numbered 8, after V lost 3 bases and J lost 9 bases. The CDR3 extends over 15 amino acids. As DNA, the CDR3 is TGTGCCAGCTCACCGATAGCGGGAGGAGCTGTTGAGCAGTTCTTC. This sequence encodes CASSPIAGGAVEQFF. Full variable domain (outside the CDR3, taken from reference TRBV18 and TRBJ2-1): NAGVMQNPRHLVRRRGQEARLRCSPMKGHSHVYWYRQLPEEGLKFMVYLQKENIIDESGMPKERFSAEFPKEGPSILRIQQVVRGDSAAYFCASSPIAGGAVEQFFGPGTRLTVL.

V is TRBV4-1 and J is TRBJ1-4, with D possibly being TRBD1 (6 bases). V was trimmed by 1 base and J by 6 bases, leaving 12 bases between them. CDR3 length: 15 amino acids. Per germline, CDR1 MGHRA and CDR2 YSYEKL. CDR3 loop: CASSQVYTGYEKLFF. CDR3 sequence (DNA): TGCGCCAGCAGCCAAGTGTATACAGGGTATGAAAAACTGTTTTTT.

V usage is TRBV30 and J usage is TRBJ2-4, with a possible D match to TRBD2 (6 bases). Germline values: CDR1 GTSNPN, CDR2 SVGIG (reference sequence). Trimming cost V 8 bases and J 1 base, with 12 bases left between them. The CDR3 length is 13 residues. Here the CDR3 reads CARQSGAKNIQYF. In nucleotides, the CDR3 is TGTGCCCGGCAGAGCGGGGCCAAAAACATTCAGTACTTC.

This sequence joins TRBV4-1 and TRBJ1-6; 7 bases line up with TRBD1. The CDR3 has 16 residues. The germline V gene encodes CDR1 MGHRA and CDR2 YSYEKL. With V trimmed by 5 bases and J by 11 bases, 15 bases remained unmatched. The CDR3 region is CASSTHGGTDLPPLHF. The CDR3, as DNA: TGCGCCAGCAGCACGCACGGTGGGACAGACCTACCACCCCTCCACTTT.

The sample holds one count of this clone. The V call is TRBV2, the J call TRBJ2-3, with D perhaps matching TRBD2 (6 bases). V gave up 2 bases and J gave up 1 base, with 13 bases separating them. Germline CDR1 is SNHLY and CDR2 is FYNNEI. The CDR3 is 16 amino acids. The CDR3 sequence: CASSEMGWRGTDTQYF. The CDR3 DNA is TGTGCCAGCAGTGAAATGGGTTGGAGGGGCACAGATACGCAGTATTTT.

The rearrangement joins TRBV10-2 to TRBJ2-7, with a weak D call TRBD2 (7 bases). The CDR3 extends over 14 amino acids. The germline V gene has CDR1 WSHSY and CDR2 SAAADI. The V end was cut by 7 bases, the J end by 6 bases, with 19 bases between. The CDR3 DNA is TGCGCCAGCAACGGGGGAGGGGGATGGGGCGAGCAGTACTTC. Translated: CASNGGGGWGEQYF.

The gene calls are TRBV18 and TRBJ2-5; 8 bases fit TRBD2. The CDR3 is made up of 15 amino acids. The germline V gene encodes CDR1 KGHSH and CDR2 LQKENI. The J segment lost 5 bases and the V segment lost 3 bases, leaving 8 bases of the junction unmatched. The CDR3 spells CASSPKTSVGETQYF. DNA of the CDR3: TGTGCCAGCTCACCGAAGACTAGCGTAGGGGAGACCCAGTACTTC.

The V call is TRBV6-1, the J call TRBJ2-3, with D unclear. The CDR3 totals 15 residues. The ends were cut back, 0 bases at V and 4 bases at J, with 11 bases in the middle. The germline gives CDR1 MNHNS, CDR2 SASEGT. The CDR3, as DNA: TGTGCCAGCAGTGAAGCGTTCTTAGCCGCAGATACGCAGTATTTT. Its translation is CASSEAFLAADTQYF.

The genes are TRBV6-1 and TRBJ1-5; no reliable D call. Germline V CDR1 and CDR2: MNHNS, SASEGT. The CDR3 has 12 amino acids. Trimming removed 2 bases from V and 11 bases from J, with 10 bases in between. CDR3 residues: CASSEFGRSQHF. The CDR3 DNA sequence: TGTGCCAGCAGTGAATTCGGGAGGTCCCAGCATTTT.

This chain links TRBV30 with TRBJ2-7; 9 positions match TRBD1. In germline, CDR1 is GTSNPN, CDR2 SVGIG (reference sequence). This CDR3 is 14 amino acids long. The ends lost 7 bases at V and 3 bases at J; junction bases unmatched: 10. As DNA, the CDR3 is TGTGCCTTCCAAACCGGGACAGGGTACTACGAGCAGTACTTC. Translated: CAFQTGTGYYEQYF.

V is TRBV10-3 and J is TRBJ2-5; TRBD1 aligns across 7 bases. V dropped 5 bases and J dropped 1; count of bases not matched to a gene: 13. The CDR3 has 17 amino acids. In germline, CDR1 is ENHRY, CDR2 SYGVKD. This CDR3 is CAISHSTGPEAQETQYF. The CDR3 DNA sequence: TGTGCCATCAGTCATTCGACAGGGCCTGAGGCCCAAGAGACCCAGTACTTC.

The chain links TRBV21-1 to TRBJ2-5; TRBD2, the table's D call, lacks a check against the DNA. TRBV21-1 corresponds to a pseudogene. This CDR3 contains 14 residues. The CDR3 loop is CASSKRTIQETQYF. CDR3 bases: TGTGCCAGCAGCAAAAGGACTATCCAAGAGACCCAGTACTTC.

The rearrangement links TRBV21-1 to TRBJ2-1; TRBD2, the D gene given by the table, was not confirmed from the DNA. TRBV21-1 is given as a pseudogene. CDR3 length: 14 residues. The CDR3, as DNA: TGTGCCAGCAGCAAACCAGCGGCCTACAATGAGCAGTTCTTC. Translated: CASSKPAAYNEQFF.

The genes are TRBV4-1 and TRBJ2-7; D possibly corresponds to TRBD1 (7 bases). Looked up from germline, CDR1 is MGHRA and CDR2 is YSYEKL. The CDR3 covers 14 residues. Trimming shortened V by 3 bases and J by 5 bases, and 14 bases separated the two germline ends. The CDR3 reads CASSQPTGEDEQYF. CDR3 nucleotide sequence: TGCGCCAGCAGCCAGCCTACAGGGGAGGACGAGCAGTACTTC.

A note on this clone: One end of the junction is discordant with germline, which a read error may explain. The rearrangement links TRBV10-3 to TRBJ1-2; 7 nucleotides line up with TRBD1. This CDR3 has 18 amino acids. Germline CDR1 is ENHRY and CDR2 is SYGVKD. CDR3 nucleotides: TGTGTCATCAGTGAGTCGATGGGGACAGTAAGCCGCAACTATGGCTACACCTTC. Translated, it gives CVISESMGTVSRNYGYTF.

V and J are TRBV28 and TRBJ1-5, with D unclear. CDR1 is MDHEN and CDR2 is SYDVKM in the germline V gene. The V gene lost 5 bases and the J gene lost 7 bases, with 15 bases spanning the gap. The length of the CDR3 is 14 residues. The CDR3, as DNA: TGTGCCAGCAGTCAAAGGCGGGGTTTGCAGCCCCAGCATTTT. Its translation: CASSQRRGLQPQHF.

This clone is a singleton in its sample. The chain recombines TRBV6-1 with TRBJ2-7; 10 nucleotides match TRBD2. The ends lost 7 bases at V and 1 base at J; junction bases unmatched: 4. This CDR3 region has 14 residues. Germline V gene lookup returns CDR1 MNHNS and CDR2 SASEGT. The CDR3 reads CASKLAGISYEQYF. The CDR3 bases are TGTGCCAGCAAACTAGCGGGGATTTCCTACGAGCAGTACTTC.

The V and J genes are TRBV19 and TRBJ2-5, with 8 bases identical to TRBD2. The germline V gene has CDR1 LNHDA and CDR2 SQIVND (reference sequence). Unmatched junction bases numbered 0, after V lost 1 base and J lost 2 bases. The length of the CDR3 is 14 residues. CDR3 protein: CASSIVAGQETQYF. In nucleotides, the CDR3 is TGTGCCAGTAGTATAGTAGCGGGGCAAGAGACCCAGTACTTC.

The genes are TRBV5-1 and TRBJ2-1; D is ambiguous. CDR3 length: 13 amino acids. Germline V gene lookup returns CDR1 SGHRS and CDR2 YFSETQ. Trimming took 2 bases from V and 3 from J, leaving 6 bases between them. This CDR3 reads CASSFRFYNEQFF. The CDR3 DNA reads TGCGCCAGCAGCTTTCGGTTCTACAATGAGCAGTTCTTC.

This CDR3 is CSVLLPTGSMTYEQYF. As DNA, the CDR3 is TGCAGCGTTTTATTACCGACAGGGTCCATGACCTACGAGCAGTACTTC. The genes are TRBV29-1 and TRBJ2-7, with 7 bases identical to TRBD1. The CDR3 length is 16 residues. The V gene's germline CDR1 is SQVTM and CDR2 ANQGSEA. With V trimmed by 5 bases and J by 2 bases, 15 bases remained unmatched.

This chain links TRBV28 with TRBJ1-2; a possible D gene is TRBD1 (5 bases). This CDR3 has 14 amino acids. In germline, CDR1 is MDHEN, CDR2 SYDVKM. The V end lost 3 bases, the J end lost 2 bases, and 10 bases lay between the germline ends. The CDR3 protein is CASSLYRTNYGYTF. CDR3 bases: TGTGCCAGCAGTTTGTACAGGACCAACTATGGCTACACCTTC.

This rearrangement joins TRBV15 to TRBJ1-4; 9 bases align to TRBD1. In germline, CDR1 is LNHNV, CDR2 YYDKDF (reference sequence). The CDR3 consists of 15 residues. J was trimmed by 7 bases and V by 5 bases; bases with no gene match: 8. CDR3 region: CATSYPGQGGEKLFF. The CDR3 DNA sequence: TGTGCCACCAGCTATCCGGGACAGGGTGGTGAAAAACTGTTTTTT.